The text below deals with one T cell receptor (beta chain). Its antigen is still unknown. This entry comes from a study of T cell responses to AZD1222 COVID-19 vaccine. Whole-study findings and limits: Targets within unmutated variant regions were reportedly found for nearly half of spike-specific TCRs.

Profiling relied on immunoSEQ multiplex PCR, and the TCRdb table lists in-frame clones only, not all of them. The repertoire consists of roughly 60,000 clones, with more than 60% occurring once and the leading ten covering roughly 3.6%. V lost 4 bases, J lost 6 bases, and 6 bases stayed unmatched. This CDR3 region has 14 residues. CDR1 and CDR2 from the germline V gene are LGHDT and YNNKEL (reference sequence). The chain couples TRBV3-1 (or the pseudogene TRBV3-2) to TRBJ2-1; 7 bases line up with TRBD2. The TCR comes from an adult who received the AZD1222 COVID-19 vaccine. The sequences come from peripheral blood, collected 28 days after the second AZD1222 dose. The CDR3 DNA reads TGTGCCAGCAGCCGCCACGGGACTACCAATGAGCAGTTCTTC. Translated, it gives CASSRHGTTNEQFF.